This T cell receptor beta chain derives from a study of blood T cells in healthy people across ages. Findings and limits, study-wide: Lack of knowledge of donor CMV status possibly confounded expanded clonotype changes.

This clonotype was seen at least ten times. Its specificity is not known. Trimming took 4 bases from V and 7 from J, leaving 24 bases between them. Germline assignment: CDR1 LGHDT and CDR2 YNNKEL (reference sequence). CDR3 length: 17 residues. Together with a sample-barcoded 5' primer, a J-beta primer mix was included in a second PCR lasting roughly 6 to 12 cycles. TCRdb reprocessed the 5' RACE reads via MiXCR and lists one record per CDR3 protein. The sample carries around 1,500,000 distinct CDR3 sequences, 28% recorded once. The sequencing sample was made of blood. V usage is TRBV3-1 and J usage is TRBJ2-3; D gene ambiguous. This sequence originates from a woman in her twenties or thirties in good health. The CDR3 DNA reads as TGTGCCAGCAGCCTGACGGCGCGTCCCCCTTATTTCTATACGCAGTATTTT. Its protein is CASSLTARPPYFYTQYF.